This T cell receptor beta chain emerged from a study of chemoradiotherapy in HPV16-positive cancers. The assay was immunoSEQ multiplex PCR, and TCRdb's table has in-frame clones only and misses some. The sample carries 20,000 to 30,000 clones, around nine tenths recorded once. CDR3 length: 15 amino acids. The germline V gene encodes CDR1 WNHNN and CDR2 SYGVQD (reference sequence). Trimming left V 6 bases short and J 0 bases short, with 14 bases between. The rearrangement joins TRBV10-1 to TRBJ1-2; D gene unclear. The TCR was taken from a human donor with HPV-associated anogenital cancer. This material consisted of blood, taken from a patient who underwent chemoradiotherapy. The CDR3 bases are TGCGCCAGCAGGTCCCGACTCCGATCTAACTATGGCTACACCTTC. Translating gives CASRSRLRSNYGYTF.